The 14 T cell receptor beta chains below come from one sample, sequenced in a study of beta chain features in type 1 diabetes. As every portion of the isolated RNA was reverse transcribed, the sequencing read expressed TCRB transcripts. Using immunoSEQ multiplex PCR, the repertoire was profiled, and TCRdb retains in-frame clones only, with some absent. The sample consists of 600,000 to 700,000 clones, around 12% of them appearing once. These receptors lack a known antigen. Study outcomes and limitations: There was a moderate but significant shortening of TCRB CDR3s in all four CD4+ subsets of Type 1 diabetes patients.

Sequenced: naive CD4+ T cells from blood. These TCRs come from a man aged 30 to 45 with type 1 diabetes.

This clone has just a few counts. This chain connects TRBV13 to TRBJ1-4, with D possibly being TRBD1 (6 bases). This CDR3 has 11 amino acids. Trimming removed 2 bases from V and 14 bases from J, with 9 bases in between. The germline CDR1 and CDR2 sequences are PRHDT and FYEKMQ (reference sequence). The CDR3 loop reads CASSLRGPLFF. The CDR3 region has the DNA TGTGCCAGCAGCTTACGGGGGCCGCTGTTTTTT.

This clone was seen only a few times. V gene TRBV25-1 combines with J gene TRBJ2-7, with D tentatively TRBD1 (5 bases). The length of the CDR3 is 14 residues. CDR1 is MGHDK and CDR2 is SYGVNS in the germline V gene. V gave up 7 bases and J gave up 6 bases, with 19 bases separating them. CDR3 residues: CASTAIGESGEQYF. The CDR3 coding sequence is TGTGCCAGCACCGCAATAGGGGAATCTGGCGAGCAGTACTTC.

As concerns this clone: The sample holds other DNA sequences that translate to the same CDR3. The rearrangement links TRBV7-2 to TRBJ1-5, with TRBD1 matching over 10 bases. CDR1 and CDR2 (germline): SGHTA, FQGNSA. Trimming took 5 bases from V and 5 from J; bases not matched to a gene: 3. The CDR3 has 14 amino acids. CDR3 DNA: TGTGCCAGCAGCACTGGACAGGGGGATCAGCCCCAGCATTTT. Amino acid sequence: CASSTGQGDQPQHF.

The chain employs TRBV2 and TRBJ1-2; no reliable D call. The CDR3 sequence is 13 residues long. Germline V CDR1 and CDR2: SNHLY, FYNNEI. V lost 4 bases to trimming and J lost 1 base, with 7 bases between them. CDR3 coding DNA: TGTGCCAGCAGTGGTAGTCTTAACTATGGCTACACCTTC. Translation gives CASSGSLNYGYTF.

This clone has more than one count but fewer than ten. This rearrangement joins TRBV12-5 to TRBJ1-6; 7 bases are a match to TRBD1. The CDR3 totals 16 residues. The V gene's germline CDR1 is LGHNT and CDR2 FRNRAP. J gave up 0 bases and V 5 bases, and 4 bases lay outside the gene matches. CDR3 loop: CASGMGQSSYNSPLHF. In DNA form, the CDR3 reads TGTGCTAGTGGTATGGGACAGAGCTCCTATAATTCACCCCTCCACTTT.

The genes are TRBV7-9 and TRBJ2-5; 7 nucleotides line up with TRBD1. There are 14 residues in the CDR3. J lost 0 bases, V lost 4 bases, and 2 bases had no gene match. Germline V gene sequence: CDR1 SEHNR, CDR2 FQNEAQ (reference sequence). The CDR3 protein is CASSSQGNQETQYF. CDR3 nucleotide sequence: TGTGCCAGCAGCTCACAGGGGAACCAAGAGACCCAGTACTTC.

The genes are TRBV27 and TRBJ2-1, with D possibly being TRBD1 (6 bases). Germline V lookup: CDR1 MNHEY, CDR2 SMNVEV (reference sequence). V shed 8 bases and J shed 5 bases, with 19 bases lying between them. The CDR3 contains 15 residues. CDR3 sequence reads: CASGPGQGFHNEQFF. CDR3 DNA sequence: TGTGCCAGCGGCCCCGGGCAGGGGTTCCACAATGAGCAGTTCTTC.

CDR3 sequence: CATAESSYNEQFF. The CDR3 DNA reads TGTGCCACCGCAGAAAGCTCCTACAATGAGCAGTTCTTC. V usage is TRBV5-4 and J usage is TRBJ2-1; D is undetermined. The germline V gene has CDR1 SGHNT and CDR2 YYREEE (reference sequence). The CDR3 spans 13 residues. Trimming left V 9 bases short and J 0 bases short, with 10 bases between.

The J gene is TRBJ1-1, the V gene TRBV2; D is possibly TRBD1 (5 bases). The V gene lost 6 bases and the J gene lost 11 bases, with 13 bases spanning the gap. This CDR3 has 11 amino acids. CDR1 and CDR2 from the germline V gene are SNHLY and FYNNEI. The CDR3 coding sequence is TGTGCCAGCAGCCTGCTGGGGGTGGCTTTCTTT. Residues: CASSLLGVAFF.

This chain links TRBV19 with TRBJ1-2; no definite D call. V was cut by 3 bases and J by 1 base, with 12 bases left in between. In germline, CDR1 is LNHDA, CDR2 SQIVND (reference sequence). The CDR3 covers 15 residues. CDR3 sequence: CASSIDISINYGYTF. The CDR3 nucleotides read TGTGCCAGTAGTATTGACATCTCCATTAACTATGGCTACACCTTC. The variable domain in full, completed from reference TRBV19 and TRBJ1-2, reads DGGITQSPKYLFRKEGQNVTLSCEQNLNHDAMYWYRQDPGQGLRLIYYSQIVNDFQKGDIAEGYSVSREKKESFPLTVTSAQKNPTAFYLCASSIDISINYGYTFGSGTRLTVV.

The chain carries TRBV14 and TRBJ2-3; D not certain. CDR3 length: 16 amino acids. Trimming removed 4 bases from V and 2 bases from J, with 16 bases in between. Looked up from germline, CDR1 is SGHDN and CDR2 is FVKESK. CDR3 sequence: CASSPLDRLYTDTQYF. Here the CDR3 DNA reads TGTGCCAGCAGCCCCTTGGATCGCTTGTACACAGATACGCAGTATTTT.

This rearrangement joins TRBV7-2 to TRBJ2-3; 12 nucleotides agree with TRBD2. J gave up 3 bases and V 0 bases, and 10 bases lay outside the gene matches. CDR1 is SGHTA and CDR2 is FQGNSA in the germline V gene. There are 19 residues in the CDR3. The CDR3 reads CASSLAASGGAYSTDTQYF. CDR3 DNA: TGTGCCAGCAGCTTAGCGGCTAGCGGGGGGGCCTATTCGACAGATACGCAGTATTTT. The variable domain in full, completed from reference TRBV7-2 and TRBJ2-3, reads GAGVSQSPSNKVTEKGKDVELRCDPISGHTALYWYRQSLGQGLEFLIYFQGNSAPDKSGLPSDRFSAERTGGSVSTLTIQRTQQEDSAVYLCASSLAASGGAYSTDTQYFGPGTRLTVL.

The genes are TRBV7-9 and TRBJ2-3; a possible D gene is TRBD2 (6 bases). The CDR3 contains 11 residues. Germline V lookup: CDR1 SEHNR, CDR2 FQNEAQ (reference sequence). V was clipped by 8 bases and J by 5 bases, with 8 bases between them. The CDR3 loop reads CASGGVDTQYF. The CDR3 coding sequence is TGTGCCAGCGGCGGGGTAGATACGCAGTATTTT.

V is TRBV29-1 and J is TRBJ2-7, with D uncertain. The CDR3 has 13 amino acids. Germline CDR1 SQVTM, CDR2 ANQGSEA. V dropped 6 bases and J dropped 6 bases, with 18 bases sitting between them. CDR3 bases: TGCAGCGTCAAGGGTACGAGGTCCGGCGAGCAGTACTTC. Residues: CSVKGTRSGEQYF.